This TCR beta chain was identified during a study of blood T cell repertoires in COVID-19. The table came from immunoSEQ multiplex PCR; TCRdb's copy has only in-frame clones and leaves some out. In the table there are more than 95,000 clones, 70% to 75% of which are singletons. Sequenced input: peripheral blood. This receptor was identified in a man older than 75 with COVID-19, enrolled during active disease.

This chain's CDR3 is CASSIKQGADGSNQPQHF. For the CDR3, the DNA is TGTGCCAGTAGTATTAAGCAGGGGGCAGATGGGAGCAATCAGCCCCAGCATTTT. The V gene is TRBV19, the J gene TRBJ1-5, with 8 bases fitting TRBD1. CDR3 length equals 18 residues. Per the germline V gene, CDR1 is LNHDA and CDR2 is SQIVND (reference sequence). Trimming took 3 bases from V and 1 from J; bases not matched to a gene: 11.